The next 21 T cell receptor beta chains were all read from a single sample in a study of blood T cell repertoires in COVID-19 (dated by TCRdb to between 2020 and 2021). Library creation used the immunoSEQ multiplex PCR assay. Entries here come from immuneACCESS through TCRdb and include only in-frame sequences with V and J called. Some clones fail to appear in such tables; in the studies checked, an unresolved V gene covers under half of the shortfall, and the cause of the remainder is unknown. The sample table records 150,000 to 200,000 clones; around 80% of these occur just once. The ten largest account for around 5.9% of the sample. What was sequenced was PBMCs or T cells enriched from blood (not recorded which). All receptors come from a man aged 35-49 years who had recovered from COVID-19.

V gene TRBV9 combines with J gene TRBJ2-5; D remains ambiguous. Germline V gives CDR1 SGDLS, CDR2 YYNGEE. The CDR3 is 13 amino acids. Trimming shortened V by 0 bases and J by 2 bases, and 5 bases separated the two germline ends. The CDR3 here is CASSVGQQETQYF. DNA of the CDR3: TGTGCCAGCAGCGTAGGCCAGCAAGAGACCCAGTACTTC.

This clone was seen a single time. The CDR3 coding sequence is TGTGCCAGCAGTTACTCCGGGACAGGGAAGGACATTCAGTACTTC. Residues: CASSYSGTGKDIQYF. The gene calls are TRBV6-5 and TRBJ2-4, with 9 bases fitting TRBD1. Germline assignment: CDR1 MNHEY and CDR2 SVGAGI. With V trimmed by 0 bases and J by 8 bases, 5 bases remained unmatched. The CDR3 is made up of 15 amino acids.

This clone was found a few times. The chain carries TRBV13 and TRBJ2-3; 7 bases line up with TRBD2. J was trimmed by 8 bases and V by 5 bases; bases with no gene match: 7. The CDR3 contains 13 residues. CDR1 and CDR2 (germline): PRHDT, FYEKMQ (reference sequence). In DNA form, the CDR3 reads TGTGCCAGCAGCCCGTTGACTAGCCCTACGCAGTATTTT. As protein: CASSPLTSPTQYF.

J is TRBJ2-3 and V is TRBV2; D remains ambiguous. V was shortened by 7 bases and J by 6 bases, with 14 bases between the two germline ends. Germline CDR1 reads SNHLY; CDR2 reads FYNNEI. CDR3 size: 13 residues. The CDR3, as DNA: TGTGCCAGCATGTGGAGACGTACGGATACGCAGTATTTT. It is translated as CASMWRRTDTQYF.

This rearrangement joins TRBV30 to TRBJ1-1; TRBD1 might be the D (5 bases). CDR3 length equals 16 residues. Trimming cost V 4 bases and J 3 bases, with 21 bases left between them. Germline assignment: CDR1 GTSNPN and CDR2 SVGIG (reference sequence). The CDR3 DNA sequence: TGTGCCTGGAAAGGACTAGGGCCCCTACAGGACACTGAAGCTTTCTTT. Translation gives CAWKGLGPLQDTEAFF.

V usage is TRBV6-1 and J usage is TRBJ1-2; D is unresolved. V was cut by 4 bases and J by 0 bases, with 18 bases left in between. The CDR3 extends over 17 amino acids. Per the germline V gene, CDR1 is MNHNS and CDR2 is SASEGT. CDR3 coding DNA: TGTGCCAGCAGTGCCCGACGAGTACCCGGAGCTAACTATGGCTACACCTTC. Translating it yields CASSARRVPGANYGYTF.

This clone has just one count. The J gene is TRBJ1-2, the V gene TRBV7-9; D is undetermined. Per germline, CDR1 SEHNR and CDR2 FQNEAQ (reference sequence). CDR3 length equals 14 residues. Trimming removed 1 base from V and 4 bases from J, with 10 bases in between. CDR3 in amino acids: CASSLDLTPYGYTF. The CDR3 DNA sequence: TGTGCCAGCAGCTTAGATCTAACCCCCTATGGCTACACCTTC. Combining the CDR3 with reference TRBV7-9 and TRBJ1-2 gives the whole variable domain DTGVSQNPRHKITKRGQNVTFRCDPISEHNRLYWYRQTLGQGPEFLTYFQNEAQLEKSRLLSDRFSAERPKGSFSTLEIQRTEQGDSAMYLCASSLDLTPYGYTFGSGTRLTVV.

V usage is TRBV18 and J usage is TRBJ1-1; TRBD1 matches at 7 bases. Germline V gene lookup returns CDR1 KGHSH and CDR2 LQKENI. The CDR3 loop spans 15 amino acids. Germline trimming cut 3 bases from V and 7 bases from J; bases unmatched to any gene: 11. The CDR3 DNA reads as TGTGCCAGCTCACCCCGACAGGGTAAGCGGGTTGAAGCTTTCTTT. It is translated as CASSPRQGKRVEAFF.

The chain recombines TRBV27 with TRBJ2-3, with D possibly being TRBD2 (6 bases). Deletions cut 7 bases from V and 1 base from J, with 15 bases between. CDR3 length equals 15 residues. Germline V CDR1 and CDR2: MNHEY, SMNVEV (reference sequence). The CDR3 loop is CASTVRGTRTDTQYF. Written as DNA, the CDR3 is TGTGCCAGCACTGTCCGGGGGACCCGCACAGATACGCAGTATTTT.

CDR3 DNA: TGTGCCAGCAGTGACCGACAGGGGGCGAGGATTGAGCAGTTCTTC. Its protein is CASSDRQGARIEQFF. The gene calls are TRBV6-1 and TRBJ2-1, with 10 bases lining up with TRBD1. CDR1 is MNHNS, CDR2 SASEGT, per germline. The CDR3 contains 15 residues. The junction had 8 bases not matched to a gene; V was cut back by 3 bases and J by 9 bases.

This chain uses TRBV7-3 with TRBJ2-5, with 9 bases identical to TRBD2. The CDR3 runs to 15 residues. Germline CDR1 is SGHTA and CDR2 is FQGTGA. V was pared by 5 bases and J by 1 base, with 5 bases of the junction left unmatched. The CDR3 nucleotides read TGTGCCAGCAGCCGGGGACTAGCCCTCCAAGAGACCCAGTACTTC. Its translation: CASSRGLALQETQYF. Full variable domain (rest looked up from reference TRBV7-3 and TRBJ2-5): GAGVSQTPSNKVTEKGKYVELRCDPISGHTALYWYRQSLGQGPEFLIYFQGTGAADDSGLPNDRFFAVRPEGSVSTLKIQRTERGDSAVYLCASSRGLALQETQYFGPGTRLLVL.

The rearrangement links TRBV3-1 (or the pseudogene TRBV3-2) to TRBJ2-2; 10 nucleotides line up with TRBD1. Trimming removed 6 bases from V and 3 bases from J; junction bases left unmatched: 4. The germline gives CDR1 LGHDT, CDR2 YNNKEL (reference sequence). This CDR3 contains 15 residues. The CDR3 DNA is TGTGCCAGCAGGTCCGGGACAGGGGACACCGGGGAGCTGTTTTTT. Its protein is CASRSGTGDTGELFF.

This clone has only one observation. The chain employs TRBV7-2 and TRBJ1-1, with D uncertain. CDR3 length: 14 amino acids. The germline V gene encodes CDR1 SGHTA and CDR2 FQGNSA. V lost 4 bases, J lost 1 base, and 10 bases lay in between. CDR3 amino acids: CASSSSLGNTEAFF. As DNA, the CDR3 is TGTGCCAGCAGCTCGTCCCTAGGGAACACTGAAGCTTTCTTT.

The rearrangement joins TRBV19 to TRBJ1-1; a possible D gene is TRBD1 (5 bases). Per the germline V gene, CDR1 is LNHDA and CDR2 is SQIVND (reference sequence). The V end lost 10 bases, the J end lost 3 bases, and 21 bases lay between the germline ends. The CDR3 has 15 residues. The CDR3 region has the DNA TGTGCCACTGGGTCCTTAGCGGGGCGGGACACTGAAGCTTTCTTT. It codes for CATGSLAGRDTEAFF.

This clone has just one count. This chain joins TRBV5-1 and TRBJ2-1, with TRBD1 matching 7 bases. The V gene's germline CDR1 is SGHRS and CDR2 YFSETQ. The CDR3 has 14 amino acids. J was trimmed by 5 bases and V by 3 bases; bases with no gene match: 5. The CDR3 region has the DNA TGCGCCAGCAGCTACGGGACAGCAAACAATGAGCAGTTCTTC. Protein product: CASSYGTANNEQFF.

The rearrangement links TRBV5-8 to TRBJ2-6; 7 nucleotides match TRBD1. The germline CDR1 and CDR2 sequences are SGHTS and YDEGEE. Trimming at V came to 3 bases and at J to 4 bases, leaving 10 bases not matched to a gene. The length of the CDR3 is 17 residues. CDR3 residues: CASSSWTGLYGANVLTF. Written as DNA, the CDR3 is TGTGCCAGCAGCTCCTGGACAGGATTGTACGGGGCCAACGTCCTGACTTTC.

V is TRBV24-1 and J is TRBJ1-1; 7 positions match TRBD1. This CDR3 is built from 13 residues. V gave up 9 bases and J gave up 3 bases; unmatched junction bases: 6. Germline V CDR1 and CDR2: KGHDR, SFDVKD. The CDR3 loop reads CATRDSIYTEAFF. CDR3 coding DNA: TGTGCCACCCGGGACAGTATTTACACTGAAGCTTTCTTT.

A single count supports this clone. This chain links TRBV9 with TRBJ1-5; no reliable D call. The CDR3 runs 13 residues. Germline lookup yields CDR1 SGDLS and CDR2 YYNGEE. V was pared by 3 bases and J by 5 bases, with 9 bases between. In DNA, the CDR3 is TGTGCCAGCAGCGATGGGCAGGATCAGCCCCAGCATTTT. Translation gives CASSDGQDQPQHF.

V gene TRBV7-3 combines with J gene TRBJ2-3, with 9 bases identical to TRBD2. V gave up 3 bases and J gave up 5 bases; unmatched junction bases: 6. The CDR3 loop spans 15 amino acids. Germline assignment: CDR1 SGHTA and CDR2 FQGTGA. This CDR3 is CASSLGSGGIDTQYF. CDR3 sequence (DNA): TGTGCCAGCAGCTTGGGTAGCGGGGGTATAGATACGCAGTATTTT.

The J gene is TRBJ1-1, the V gene TRBV29-1; a possible D gene is TRBD1 (5 bases). Germline CDR1 SQVTM, CDR2 ANQGSEA. Trimming took off 8 bases at V and 4 bases at J, with 20 bases between the two ends. The CDR3 is made up of 14 amino acids. The CDR3 region has the DNA TGCAGCTACCGGGGACTTCAAGCGGGCACTGAAGCTTTCTTT. Translating it yields CSYRGLQAGTEAFF.

The rearrangement joins TRBV6-6 to TRBJ2-3, with D unresolved. This CDR3 is 13 amino acids long. CDR1 is MNHNY and CDR2 is SVGAGI in the germline V gene (reference sequence). Trimming took 0 bases from V and 6 from J, leaving 7 bases between them. As DNA, the CDR3 is TGTGCCAGCAGTTACTCCCTTAGTGATACGCAGTATTTT. It yields the protein CASSYSLSDTQYF.